This T cell receptor beta chain was found in a study of blood T cell repertoires in COVID-19. Study summary: Acute and convalescent COVID-19 specimens originated in the United States, Italy and Spain. Sources were T cells, B-cell-depleted T cells, or PBMCs; the material itself was cDNA or gDNA.

Original handling: Amplifying reference gene primers gave estimates of nucleated cell counts. The table came from immunoSEQ multiplex PCR; TCRdb's copy has only in-frame clones and leaves some out. The V and J calls and clone size were taken over from that table, and D and trimming were inferred from the DNA. The sample lists approximately 150,000 clones; about 90% were seen once. The CDR3 covers 14 residues. The V gene lost 2 bases and the J gene lost 0 bases, with 8 bases spanning the gap. From germline, CDR1 is LNHDA and CDR2 SQIVND (reference sequence). The V gene is TRBV19, the J gene TRBJ2-7, with D possibly being TRBD1 (5 bases). The receptor was isolated from a man between 45 and 60 years old who had recovered from COVID-19. The sequenced material came from peripheral blood. In DNA, the CDR3 is TGTGCCAGTAGTATATCGACAGCCTCCTACGAGCAGTACTTC. Encoded protein: CASSISTASYEQYF.